A single sample gave rise to the 31 T cell receptor beta chains below, sequenced in a study of T cells in women clearing cervical HPV infection. Clones were read by immunoSEQ multiplex PCR, and TCRdb kept only the in-frame ones, dropping some. The sample table includes tens of thousands of clones. Sample: blood buffy coat. These receptors were collected from a woman aged 18 to 75 with a cervical HPV16 infection that either progressed to CIN3+ or cleared (not recorded which).

Notes on this clone: Sequencing ends 3 residues short of the CDR3 end; the germline J gene provides the rest. This chain joins TRBV18 and TRBJ2-2, with unresolved D. Per germline, CDR1 KGHSH and CDR2 LQKENI. The CDR3 loop spans 15 amino acids. V lost 3 bases and J lost 7, with 15 bases in between. The CDR3 protein is CASSPQSNHHGELFF. The CDR3 DNA, read in part, is TGTGCCAGCTCACCCCAGTCAAATCACCACGGGGAG.

With regard to this clone: The CDR3 end falls 3 residues outside the read, so it is completed with the germline J gene. The chain uses TRBV2 and TRBJ2-2; 8 nucleotides align to TRBD1. Germline-derived CDR1 and CDR2 are SNHLY and FYNNEI. V dropped 8 bases and J dropped 6; count of bases not matched to a gene: 5. CDR3 length equals 13 residues. The CDR3 spells CASRRGPAGELFF. The covered CDR3 bases are TGTGCCAGCCGCAGGGGGCCGGCCGGGGAG.

Concerning this clone: The read falls 3 residues short of the CDR3 end, and the missing part is taken from the germline J gene. The rearrangement links TRBV18 to TRBJ1-4; 8 positions agree with TRBD1. Germline V lookup: CDR1 KGHSH, CDR2 LQKENI. This CDR3 comprises 15 residues. J lost 5 bases, V lost 4 bases, and 6 bases had no gene match. The DNA read from the CDR3 is TGTGCCAGCTCACAACAGGGGGAGAGGAATGAAAAA. Protein sequence: CASSQQGERNEK. The whole CDR3 sequence reads CASSQQGERNEKLFF. Supplemented by reference TRBV18 and TRBJ1-4, the full variable domain reads NAGVMQNPRHLVRRRGQEARLRCSPMKGHSHVYWYRQLPEEGLKFMVYLQKENIIDESGMPKERFSAEFPKEGPSILRIQQVVRGDSAAYFCASSQQGERNEKLFFGSGTQLSVL.

Comment on this clone: The CDR3 end falls 3 residues outside the read, so it is completed with the germline J gene. The chain has TRBV5-1 and TRBJ1-2; D may be TRBD1 (6 bases). The germline V gene has CDR1 SGHRS and CDR2 YFSETQ. This CDR3 comprises 14 residues. The CDR3 DNA, read in part, is TGCGCCAGCAGCTCTACAGGGCCCCTAGGGGGC. As protein: CASSSTGPLGG. The complete CDR3 reads CASSSTGPLGGYTF.

Points on this clone: The read terminates 3 residues ahead of where the CDR3 ends, so the germline J gene completes it. The chain couples TRBV7-2 to TRBJ2-5; 10 bases align to TRBD2. V gave up 4 bases and J gave up 5 bases; unmatched junction bases: 7. This CDR3 spans 15 amino acids. Germline CDR1 and CDR2: SGHTA and FQGNSA. The CDR3 DNA, read in part, is TGTGCCAGCAGCTCTCTAGCGGGGGTTGGGGAGACC. This translates into CASSSLAGVGET. The complete CDR3 protein is CASSSLAGVGETQYF.

Details on this clone: Sequencing ends 3 residues short of the CDR3 end; the germline J gene provides the rest. The rearrangement joins TRBV6-2 or TRBV6-3 to TRBJ1-3; no reliable D call. CDR3 length: 14 amino acids. The V gene's germline CDR1 is MNHEY and CDR2 SVGEGT. CDR3: CASSYSGDTGEIYF. The covered CDR3 bases are TGTGCCAGCAGTTACTCGGGCGACACCGGGGAG.

Notes on this clone: The sequence runs out 3 residues before the end of the CDR3; the remainder is reconstructed from the germline J gene. The chain joins TRBV19 to TRBJ1-5; 8 bases are shared with TRBD1. The germline gives CDR1 LNHDA, CDR2 SQIVND (reference sequence). V dropped 6 bases and J dropped 7; count of bases not matched to a gene: 14. The CDR3 runs to 16 residues. The CDR3 loop reads CASSGGMQGAGQPQHF. The covered CDR3 bases are TGTGCCAGTAGCGGGGGGATGCAGGGGGCAGGACAGCCC.

Points on this clone: The missing CDR3 end, 3 residues past where the read stops, is filled in from the germline J gene. The chain recombines TRBV4-1 with TRBJ2-3; possible D gene TRBD1, 5 bases. CDR3 size: 17 residues. The ends were cut back, 1 base at V and 0 bases at J, with 14 bases in the middle. Germline loops: CDR1 MGHRA, CDR2 YSYEKL. The CDR3 DNA, read in part, is TGCGCCAGCAGCCAAGTGTGGACATTCGCTAGCACAGATACG. Translated, it gives CASSQVWTFASTDT. The full CDR3 protein reads CASSQVWTFASTDTQYF.

Turning to this clone: The read falls 3 residues short of the CDR3 end, and the missing part is taken from the germline J gene. The rearrangement links TRBV13 to TRBJ1-1; D is undetermined. There are 13 residues in the CDR3. The V gene's germline CDR1 is PRHDT and CDR2 FYEKMQ (reference sequence). V was pared by 5 bases and J by 5 bases, with 12 bases between. Incomplete CDR3 DNA: TGTGCCAGCAGCCCGCGGCCGGTTACTGAA. This sequence encodes CASSPRPVTE. The CDR3 reads in full as CASSPRPVTEAFF.

Details on this clone: Coverage ceases 3 residues before the CDR3 finishes, and the germline J gene fills in the end. The chain is built from TRBV29-1 and TRBJ2-1; D uncertain. This CDR3 region has 13 residues. Germline loops: CDR1 SQVTM, CDR2 ANQGSEA. Deletions cut 5 bases from V and 0 bases from J, with 8 bases between. CDR3 sequence: CSVLQPSYNEQFF. The sequenced CDR3 bases are TGCAGCGTTTTACAACCCTCCTACAATGAG.

A remark on this clone: The CDR3 end lies 3 residues beyond the end of the read and is filled in from the germline J gene. V and J are TRBV7-9 and TRBJ2-1; D remains unclear. The CDR3 has 12 residues. The germline CDR1 and CDR2 sequences are SEHNR and FQNEAQ (reference sequence). Trimming cost V 6 bases and J 4 bases, with 7 bases left between them. CDR3 DNA (partial): TGTGCCAGCAGTATCCAGTACAATGAG. This codes for CASSIQYNE. The entire CDR3 protein is CASSIQYNEQFF.

CDR3 amino acids: CASSLRAGPNNEQFF. Incomplete CDR3 DNA: TGTGCCAGCAGCTTACGAGCGGGACCTAACAATGAG. The chain uses TRBV7-9 and TRBJ2-1; 7 bases are a match to TRBD2. The CDR3 end is not reached by the read, which stops 3 residues before it; the germline J gene fills it in. The CDR3 contains 15 residues. With 2 bases clipped from V and 5 bases from J, the junction kept 6 bases outside the gene matches. Germline-derived CDR1 and CDR2 are SEHNR and FQNEAQ (reference sequence). Filled out from reference TRBV7-9 and TRBJ2-1, the complete variable domain reads DTGVSQNPRHKITKRGQNVTFRCDPISEHNRLYWYRQTLGQGPEFLTYFQNEAQLEKSRLLSDRFSAERPKGSFSTLEIQRTEQGDSAMYLCASSLRAGPNNEQFFGPGTRLTVL.

Note on this clone: The read terminates 3 residues ahead of where the CDR3 ends, so the germline J gene completes it. The rearrangement links TRBV14 to TRBJ1-1, with 10 positions matching TRBD1. The CDR3 runs 13 residues. Germline trimming cut 8 bases from V and 4 bases from J; bases unmatched to any gene: 4. The germline CDR1 and CDR2 sequences are SGHDN and FVKESK. The CDR3 reads CASQDRGVTEAFF. The CDR3 bases that were read are TGTGCCAGCCAGGACAGGGGGGTCACTGAA. The whole variable domain, remainder taken from reference TRBV14 and TRBJ1-1, is EAGVTQFPSHSVIEKGQTVTLRCDPISGHDNLYWYRRVMGKEIKFLLHFVKESKQDESGMPNNRFLAERTGGTYSTLKVQPAELEDSGVYFCASQDRGVTEAFFGQGTRLTVV.

With regard to this clone: The read terminates 3 residues ahead of where the CDR3 ends, so the germline J gene completes it. This sequence joins TRBV20-1 and TRBJ2-3, with 8 bases aligning to TRBD2. The J segment lost 8 bases and the V segment lost 1 base, leaving 14 bases of the junction unmatched. This CDR3 spans 16 amino acids. CDR1 and CDR2 (germline): DFQATT, SNEGSKA (reference sequence). CDR3 DNA (partial): TGCAGTGCTAGAGGTGTGGGCGGGGGGACCGTGGGTACG. It encodes CSARGVGGGTVGT. The full-length CDR3 reads as CSARGVGGGTVGTQYF.

A word on this clone: The read halts 3 residues ahead of the CDR3 end, with the missing end drawn from the germline J gene. The chain combines TRBV6-2 or TRBV6-3 with TRBJ1-1; D unresolved. This CDR3 has 15 residues. In germline, CDR1 is MNHEY, CDR2 SVGEGT. The V end was cut by 2 bases, the J end by 4 bases, with 14 bases between. The CDR3: CASSYPLGRGTEAFF. CDR3 bases read: TGTGCCAGCAGTTACCCGTTGGGCCGGGGCACTGAA.

Comment on this clone: The CDR3 end falls 3 residues outside the read, so it is completed with the germline J gene. J is TRBJ2-7 and V is TRBV20-1; 7 bases align to TRBD1. V was pared by 5 bases and J by 3 bases, with 4 bases of the junction left unmatched. The germline CDR1 and CDR2 sequences are DFQATT and SNEGSKA (reference sequence). The CDR3 is 12 amino acids. This CDR3 reads CSAQTGSYEQYF. The DNA read from the CDR3 is TGCAGTGCTCAGACAGGGAGCTACGAG.

To note about this clone: The read ends 3 residues shy of where the CDR3 ends; the end is completed using the germline J gene. The rearrangement links TRBV7-9 to TRBJ1-4; possibly TRBD1 for D (5 bases). V lost 1 base, J lost 3 bases, and 9 bases lay in between. Germline V lookup: CDR1 SEHNR, CDR2 FQNEAQ (reference sequence). CDR3 size: 15 residues. CDR3 DNA (partial): TGTGCCAGCAGCTTAGTGCGGGGGTCTAATGAAAAA. Its translation: CASSLVRGSNEK. The complete CDR3 reads CASSLVRGSNEKLFF.

Comment on this clone: The sequence runs out 3 residues before the end of the CDR3; the remainder is reconstructed from the germline J gene. The V call is TRBV7-2, the J call TRBJ1-2, with D unresolved. The CDR3 totals 14 residues. Germline V gives CDR1 SGHTA, CDR2 FQGNSA. CDR3 DNA, as far as it was read: TGTGCCAGCAGACCGGACTTGCGGAGCTACGAC. Amino acids: CASRPDLRSYD. The CDR3 reads in full as CASRPDLRSYDYTF.

Note on this clone: The sequenced fragment ends 3 residues before the CDR3 boundary, so the rest is inferred from the germline J gene. This chain uses TRBV19 with TRBJ1-2; D is perhaps TRBD1 (5 bases). V lost 5 bases to trimming and J lost 6 bases, with 13 bases between them. This CDR3 region has 13 residues. CDR1 LNHDA and CDR2 SQIVND come from the germline V gene (reference sequence). CDR3 DNA (partial): TGTGCCAGTAGTTGGTCCCAGGGTAATGGC. Amino acids: CASSWSQGNG. The CDR3 reads in full as CASSWSQGNGYTF.

Of note for this clone: The read falls 3 residues short of the CDR3 end, and the missing part is taken from the germline J gene. V usage is TRBV6-1 and J usage is TRBJ1-4, with no clear D. The V gene lost 5 bases and the J gene lost 3 bases, with 19 bases spanning the gap. In germline, CDR1 is MNHNS, CDR2 SASEGT. CDR3 length: 17 residues. The sequenced part of the CDR3 DNA is TGTGCCAGCAGTCAAGACTCTACCCTCGGGGCTAATGAAAAA. It translates to CASSQDSTLGANEK. In full, the CDR3 reads CASSQDSTLGANEKLFF.

In the case of this clone: The CDR3 end is not reached by the read, which stops 3 residues before it; the germline J gene fills it in. V and J are TRBV19 and TRBJ2-4; D might be TRBD1 (7 bases). Germline CDR1 reads LNHDA; CDR2 reads SQIVND (reference sequence). CDR3 size: 14 residues. CDR3 residues: CASNPEGQARGQYF. The CDR3 bases that were read are TGTGCCAGTAACCCCGAAGGACAGGCGCGGGGT.

As for this clone: The read ends 3 residues before the CDR3 terminus; that terminus is restored from the germline J gene. The chain recombines TRBV2 with TRBJ2-2; D is perhaps TRBD1 (6 bases). There are 13 residues in the CDR3. CDR1 and CDR2 from the germline V gene are SNHLY and FYNNEI. Trimming cost V 8 bases and J 1 base, with 8 bases left between them. Partial CDR3 DNA: TGTGCCAGCGGGGGACAGAACACCGGGGAG. This sequence encodes CASGGQNTGE. The entire CDR3 is CASGGQNTGELFF.

Points on this clone: The read ends 3 residues before the CDR3 terminus; that terminus is restored from the germline J gene. The rearrangement links TRBV4-2 to TRBJ1-2; no firm D call. Trimming removed 4 bases at V and 3 bases at J, with 12 bases between. The germline CDR1 and CDR2 sequences are LGHNA and YNFKEQ. The CDR3 length is 14 residues. The CDR3 bases that were read are TGTGCCAGCAGCCCCCAAAACGGTCACTATGGC. This translates into CASSPQNGHYG. The complete CDR3 sequence is CASSPQNGHYGYTF.

About this clone itself: The observed sequence ends 3 residues before the CDR3 terminus, with the missing tail filled in from the germline J gene. The gene calls are TRBV19 and TRBJ1-5; D not resolved. This CDR3 comprises 16 residues. The ends were cut back, 7 bases at V and 1 base at J, with 17 bases in the middle. The V gene's germline CDR1 is LNHDA and CDR2 SQIVND (reference sequence). The CDR3 sequence is CASKSGYGGSNQPQHF. The covered CDR3 bases are TGTGCCAGTAAGTCAGGTTATGGTGGGAGCAATCAGCCC. The full variable domain, completed using reference TRBV19 and TRBJ1-5, is DGGITQSPKYLFRKEGQNVTLSCEQNLNHDAMYWYRQDPGQGLRLIYYSQIVNDFQKGDIAEGYSVSREKKESFPLTVTSAQKNPTAFYLCASKSGYGGSNQPQHFGDGTRLSIL.

For this clone: A junction boundary mismatches the germline segment, possibly from a read error. The read is 3 residues too short to cover the CDR3 end, so that end is filled in from the germline J gene. The sample has other DNA sequences that encode this CDR3 too. The rearrangement uses TRBV19 and TRBJ1-3, with D unresolved. CDR1 and CDR2 from the germline V gene are LNHDA and SQIVND (reference sequence). The CDR3 contains 15 residues. The CDR3 spells CASSALSLSGNTIYF. The CDR3 DNA, read in part, is TGTGCCAGTAGTGCCTTGAGTTTGTCAGGAAACACT.

On this clone itself: The read terminates 3 residues ahead of where the CDR3 ends, so the germline J gene completes it. The sample contains more than one DNA sequence encoding this CDR3. V usage is TRBV18 and J usage is TRBJ1-2; D might be TRBD1 (6 bases). Germline CDR1 reads KGHSH; CDR2 reads LQKENI. This CDR3 comprises 14 residues. The CDR3 loop is CASSTDRTVRGYTF. The part of the CDR3 DNA that was read is TGTGCCAGCTCAACTGACAGGACAGTGCGAGGC.

As to this clone: The CDR3 is cut off 3 residues early in the read; its end comes from the germline J gene. The chain has TRBV20-1 and TRBJ2-1; 10 nucleotides align to TRBD2. After removal of 5 bases from V and 9 bases from J, the junction contained 4 bases not matched to a gene. The CDR3 loop spans 12 amino acids. CDR1 DFQATT and CDR2 SNEGSKA come from the germline V gene (reference sequence). The sequenced CDR3 bases are TGCAGTGCTTTTAGCGGGGGGTTTGAG. Translating gives CSAFSGGFE. The CDR3 reads in full as CSAFSGGFEQFF.

As regards this clone: Read coverage stops 3 residues before the CDR3 terminus; the germline J gene supplies the remainder. J is TRBJ2-1 and V is TRBV5-1; TRBD2 matches 13 bases. This CDR3 has 17 residues. Unmatched junction bases numbered 4, after V lost 4 bases and J lost 0 bases. Germline CDR1 reads SGHRS; CDR2 reads YFSETQ. The sequenced part of the CDR3 DNA is TGCGCCAGCAGCCTCCGGACTAGCGGGGGCTCCTACAATGAG. This gives the protein CASSLRTSGGSYNE. The whole CDR3 region reads CASSLRTSGGSYNEQFF.

With respect to this clone: The CDR3 extends 3 residues past the end of the read, so its final part is completed from the germline J gene. J is TRBJ2-7 and V is TRBV30; 9 positions match TRBD2. This CDR3 has 14 residues. V lost 4 bases to trimming and J lost 1 base; unmatched junction nucleotides: 5. Germline CDR1 and CDR2: GTSNPN and SVGIG (reference sequence). The DNA read from the CDR3 is TGTGCCTGGACTAGCGGGATATTATCCTACGAG. This sequence encodes CAWTSGILSYE. Given in full, the CDR3 is CAWTSGILSYEQYF. Full variable domain (missing parts from reference TRBV30 and TRBJ2-7): SQTIHQWPATLVQPVGSPLSLECTVEGTSNPNLYWYRQAAGRGLQLLFYSVGIGQISSEVPQNLSASRPQDRQFILSSKKLLLSDSGFYLCAWTSGILSYEQYFGPGTRLTVT.

Concerning this clone itself: The CDR3 end falls 3 residues outside the read, so it is completed with the germline J gene. The chain couples TRBV7-9 to TRBJ2-4; 7 bases are a match to TRBD2. This CDR3 is built from 14 residues. The germline V gene has CDR1 SEHNR and CDR2 FQNEAQ (reference sequence). The CDR3 sequence: CASSKISAGVGQYF. The part of the CDR3 DNA that was read is TGTGCCAGCAGCAAGATAAGTGCGGGGGTTGGT. Complete variable domain (other parts from reference TRBV7-9 and TRBJ2-4): DTGVSQNPRHKITKRGQNVTFRCDPISEHNRLYWYRQTLGQGPEFLTYFQNEAQLEKSRLLSDRFSAERPKGSFSTLEIQRTEQGDSAMYLCASSKISAGVGQYFGAGTRLSVL.

Comments on this clone: With the read ending 3 residues before the CDR3 end, the germline J gene is used to fill in that end. The chain recombines TRBV10-1 with TRBJ2-5; tentatively, D is TRBD2 (6 bases). Germline loops: CDR1 WNHNN, CDR2 SYGVQD (reference sequence). The CDR3 has 15 amino acids. Deletions cut 8 bases from V and 5 bases from J, with 21 bases between. The CDR3 DNA, read in part, is TGCGCCAGCGGCTTGACGGGGGTGGTAGTGGAGACC. Translation: CASGLTGVVVET. The whole CDR3 region reads CASGLTGVVVETQYF.